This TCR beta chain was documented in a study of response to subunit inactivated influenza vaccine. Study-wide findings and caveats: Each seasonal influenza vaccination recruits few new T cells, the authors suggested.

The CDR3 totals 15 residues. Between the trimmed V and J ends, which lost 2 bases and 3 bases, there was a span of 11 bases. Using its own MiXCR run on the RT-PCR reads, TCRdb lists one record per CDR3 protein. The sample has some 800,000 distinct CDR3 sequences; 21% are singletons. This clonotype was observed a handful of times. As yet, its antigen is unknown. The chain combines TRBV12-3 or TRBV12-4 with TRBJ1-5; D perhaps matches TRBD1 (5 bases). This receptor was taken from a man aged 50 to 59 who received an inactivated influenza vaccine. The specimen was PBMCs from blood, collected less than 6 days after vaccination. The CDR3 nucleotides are TGTGCCAGCAGTTTAAGGGGAGGGAACAATCAGCCCCAGCATTTT. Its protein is CASSLRGGNNQPQHF.